This section outlines one T cell receptor beta chain sequence together with its context. What it recognizes is unknown. The data belong to a study of cytomegalovirus exposure and HLA in healthy donors. Study-level findings and limits: Most TCR sequences proved rare, with some public TCRs found in many donors. In the roughly 120 validation repertoires, a later analysis found that first-cohort TCR clusters tended to co-occur.

Assay: immunoSEQ multiplex PCR; the TCRdb copy retains only in-frame clones and omits some. This table has over 250,000 clones, about 86% appearing once. The V and J ends lost 4 bases and 0 bases respectively, with 21 bases between them. CDR1 and CDR2 (germline): MDHEN, SYDVKM. The CDR3 contains 18 residues. The clonotype originates from a woman between 18 and 29 years old in good health and CMV-seronegative. The chain is built from TRBV28 and TRBJ1-2, with D perhaps TRBD1 (6 bases). The sequenced material came from PBMCs. The CDR3 is CASSSEGAGEFTNYGYTF. CDR3 sequence (DNA): TGTGCCAGCAGTTCGGAAGGCGCAGGGGAATTTACTAACTATGGCTACACCTTC.